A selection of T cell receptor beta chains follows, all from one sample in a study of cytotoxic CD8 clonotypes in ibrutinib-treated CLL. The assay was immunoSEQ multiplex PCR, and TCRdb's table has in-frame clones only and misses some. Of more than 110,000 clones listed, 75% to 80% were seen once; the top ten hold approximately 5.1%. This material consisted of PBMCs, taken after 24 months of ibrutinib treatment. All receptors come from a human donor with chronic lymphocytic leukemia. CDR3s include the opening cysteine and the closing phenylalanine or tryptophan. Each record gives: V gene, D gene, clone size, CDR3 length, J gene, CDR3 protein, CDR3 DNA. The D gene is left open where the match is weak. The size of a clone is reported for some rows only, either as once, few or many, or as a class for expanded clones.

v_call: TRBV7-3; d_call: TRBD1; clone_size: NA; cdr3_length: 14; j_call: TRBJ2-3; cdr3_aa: CASSSSGGEDTQYF; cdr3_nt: TGTGCCAGCAGCTCCTCAGGGGGAGAAGATACGCAGTATTTT
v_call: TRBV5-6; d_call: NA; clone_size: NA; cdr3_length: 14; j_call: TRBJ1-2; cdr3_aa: CASSPGRLHYGYTF; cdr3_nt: TGTGCCAGCAGCCCGGGTAGGCTCCACTATGGCTACACCTTC
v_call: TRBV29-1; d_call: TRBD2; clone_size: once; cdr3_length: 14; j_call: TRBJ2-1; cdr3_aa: CSVVASGNYNEQFF; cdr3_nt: TGCAGCGTTGTGGCTAGCGGGAACTACAATGAGCAGTTCTTC
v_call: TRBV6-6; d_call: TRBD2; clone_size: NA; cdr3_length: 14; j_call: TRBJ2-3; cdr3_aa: CATRLAASTDTQYF; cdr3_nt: TGTGCCACCCGACTAGCGGCCAGCACAGATACGCAGTATTTT
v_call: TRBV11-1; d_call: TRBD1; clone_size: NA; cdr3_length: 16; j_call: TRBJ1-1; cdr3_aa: CASTTGAGGANTEAFF; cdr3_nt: TGTGCCAGCACCACCGGGGCAGGGGGCGCCAACACTGAAGCTTTCTTT
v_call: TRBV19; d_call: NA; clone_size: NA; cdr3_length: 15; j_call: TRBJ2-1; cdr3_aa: CASSYRERSYNEQFF; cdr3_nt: TGTGCCAGTAGTTATCGGGAGAGGTCCTACAATGAGCAGTTCTTC
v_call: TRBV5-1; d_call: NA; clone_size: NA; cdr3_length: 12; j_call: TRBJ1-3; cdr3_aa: CASSQAGDTIYF; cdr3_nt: TGCGCCAGCAGCCAGGCGGGGGACACCATATATTTT
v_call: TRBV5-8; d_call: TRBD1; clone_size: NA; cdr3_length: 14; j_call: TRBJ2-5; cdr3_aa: CASSRGQGGETQYF; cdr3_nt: TGTGCCAGCAGCCGAGGACAGGGAGGAGAGACCCAGTACTTC
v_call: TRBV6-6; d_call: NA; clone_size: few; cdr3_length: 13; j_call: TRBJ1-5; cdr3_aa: CATTRRSNQPQHF; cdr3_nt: TGTGCCACCACACGGAGGAGCAATCAGCCCCAGCATTTT
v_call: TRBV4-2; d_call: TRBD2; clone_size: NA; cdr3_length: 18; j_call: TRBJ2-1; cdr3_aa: CASSQRGASLPSYNEQFF; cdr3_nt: TGTGCCAGCAGCCAGCGGGGGGCGTCCCTCCCCTCCTACAATGAGCAGTTCTTC
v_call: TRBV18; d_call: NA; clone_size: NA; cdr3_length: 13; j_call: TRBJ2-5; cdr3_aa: CASSQEARETQYF; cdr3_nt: TGTGCCAGCTCACAGGAGGCCAGGGAGACCCAGTACTTC
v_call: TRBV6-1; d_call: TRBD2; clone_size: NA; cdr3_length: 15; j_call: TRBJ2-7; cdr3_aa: CASSRSSGDSYEQYF; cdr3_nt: TGTGCCAGCAGTAGGTCTAGCGGAGATTCCTACGAGCAGTACTTC
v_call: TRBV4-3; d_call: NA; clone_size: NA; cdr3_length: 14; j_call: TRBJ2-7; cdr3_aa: CASSQETGPREQYF; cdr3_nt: TGCGCCAGCAGCCAAGAAACAGGGCCCCGGGAGCAGTACTTC
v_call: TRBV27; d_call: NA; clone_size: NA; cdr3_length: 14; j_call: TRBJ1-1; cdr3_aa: CASSPNRRGTEAFF; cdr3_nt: TGTGCCAGCAGCCCTAACAGGAGGGGCACTGAAGCTTTCTTT
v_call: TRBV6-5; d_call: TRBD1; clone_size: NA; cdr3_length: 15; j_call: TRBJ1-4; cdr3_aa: CASSYAGQGNEKLFF; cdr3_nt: TGTGCCAGCAGTTACGCGGGACAGGGCAATGAAAAACTGTTTTTT
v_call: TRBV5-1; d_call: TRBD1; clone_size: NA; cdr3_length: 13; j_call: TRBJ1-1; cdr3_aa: CATTGDRDTEAFF; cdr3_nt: TGCGCCACAACAGGGGATAGGGACACTGAAGCTTTCTTT
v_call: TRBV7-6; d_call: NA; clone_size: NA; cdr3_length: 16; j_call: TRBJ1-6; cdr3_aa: CASSFGGTEYNSPLHF; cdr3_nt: TGTGCCAGCAGCTTTGGCGGAACCGAATATAATTCACCCCTCCACTTT
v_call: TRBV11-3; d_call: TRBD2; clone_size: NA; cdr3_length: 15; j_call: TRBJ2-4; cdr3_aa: CASSPPGAAGDIQYF; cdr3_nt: TGTGCCAGCAGCCCCCCTGGGGCGGCGGGGGACATTCAGTACTTC
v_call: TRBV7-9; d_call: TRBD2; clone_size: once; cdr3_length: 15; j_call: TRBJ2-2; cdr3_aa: CASSFAAGVHGELFF; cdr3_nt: TGTGCCAGCAGCTTCGCGGCGGGAGTTCACGGGGAGCTGTTTTTT
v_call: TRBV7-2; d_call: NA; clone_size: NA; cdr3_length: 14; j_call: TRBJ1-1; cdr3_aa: CASSLAIGPGKAFF; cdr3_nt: TGTGCCAGCAGCTTAGCGATCGGGCCAGGGAAAGCTTTCTTT
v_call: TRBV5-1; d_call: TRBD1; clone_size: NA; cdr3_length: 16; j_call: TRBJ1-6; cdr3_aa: CASSPPGTGYNSPLHF; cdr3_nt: TGCGCCAGCAGCCCTCCGGGGACAGGCTATAATTCACCCCTCCACTTT
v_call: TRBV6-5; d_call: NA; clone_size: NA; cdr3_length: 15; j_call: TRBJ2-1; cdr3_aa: CASSYGGAAYNEQFF; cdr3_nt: TGTGCCAGCAGTTACGGCGGGGCAGCCTACAATGAGCAGTTCTTC
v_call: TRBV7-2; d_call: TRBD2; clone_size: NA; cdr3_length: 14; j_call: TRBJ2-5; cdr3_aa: CASSLLAGQETQYF; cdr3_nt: TGTGCCAGCAGCTTACTAGCGGGGCAAGAGACCCAGTACTTC
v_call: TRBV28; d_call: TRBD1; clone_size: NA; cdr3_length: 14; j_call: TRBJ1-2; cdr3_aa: CASSVGGTGGETTF; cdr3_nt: TGTGCCAGCAGTGTGGGCGGGACAGGGGGCGAAACCACCTTC
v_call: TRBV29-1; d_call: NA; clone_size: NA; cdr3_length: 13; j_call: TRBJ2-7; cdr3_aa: CSVLSGATYEQYF; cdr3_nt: TGCAGCGTTCTAAGCGGTGCGACCTACGAGCAGTACTTC
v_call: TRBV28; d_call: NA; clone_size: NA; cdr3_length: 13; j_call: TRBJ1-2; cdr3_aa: CASSVEPNYGYTF; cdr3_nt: TGTGCCAGCAGTGTGGAGCCCAACTATGGCTACACCTTC
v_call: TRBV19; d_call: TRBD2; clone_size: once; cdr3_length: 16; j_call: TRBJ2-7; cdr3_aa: CASSPRGEGRTYEQYF; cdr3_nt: TGTGCCAGTAGTCCCCGGGGGGAGGGCCGGACCTACGAGCAGTACTTC
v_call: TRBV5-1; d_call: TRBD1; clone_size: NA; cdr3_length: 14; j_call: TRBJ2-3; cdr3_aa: CASSPQGAGDTQYF; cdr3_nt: TGCGCCAGCAGCCCGCAGGGGGCTGGCGATACGCAGTATTTT
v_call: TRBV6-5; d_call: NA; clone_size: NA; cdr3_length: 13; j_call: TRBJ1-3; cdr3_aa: CASSYGSGNTIYF; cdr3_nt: TGTGCCAGCAGTTACGGGTCTGGAAACACCATATATTTT
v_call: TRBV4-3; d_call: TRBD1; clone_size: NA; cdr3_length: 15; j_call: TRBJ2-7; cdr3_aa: CASRGGNRGSYEQYF; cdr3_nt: TGCGCCAGCAGAGGGGGAAACAGGGGGTCCTACGAGCAGTACTTC
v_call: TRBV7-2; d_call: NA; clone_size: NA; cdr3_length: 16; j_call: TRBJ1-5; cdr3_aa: CASSPLLSGSNQPQHF; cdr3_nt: TGTGCCAGCAGCCCCCTGCTTAGCGGGAGCAATCAGCCCCAGCATTTT
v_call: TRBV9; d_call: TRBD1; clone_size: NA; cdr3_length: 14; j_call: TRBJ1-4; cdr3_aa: CASSARTGNEKLFF; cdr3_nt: TGTGCCAGCAGCGCGCGGACAGGCAATGAAAAACTGTTTTTT
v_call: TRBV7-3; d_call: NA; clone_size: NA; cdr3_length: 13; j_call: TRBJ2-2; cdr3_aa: CASSRDNTGELFF; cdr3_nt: TGTGCCAGCAGCCGGGACAATACCGGGGAGCTGTTTTTT
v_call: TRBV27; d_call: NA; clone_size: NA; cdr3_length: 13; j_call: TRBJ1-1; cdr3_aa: CASSYSMNTEAFF; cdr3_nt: TGTGCCAGCAGTTACAGCATGAACACTGAAGCTTTCTTT
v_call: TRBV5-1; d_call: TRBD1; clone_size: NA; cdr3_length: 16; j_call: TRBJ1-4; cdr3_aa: CASSLEGGTGLKKLFF; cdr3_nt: TGCGCCAGCAGCTTGGAGGGCGGGACAGGGCTGAAAAAACTGTTTTTT
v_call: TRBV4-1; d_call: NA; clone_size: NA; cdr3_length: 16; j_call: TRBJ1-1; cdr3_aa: CASSQDWRQGHTEAFF; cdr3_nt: TGTGCCAGCAGCCAAGATTGGAGGCAGGGCCACACTGAAGCTTTCTTT
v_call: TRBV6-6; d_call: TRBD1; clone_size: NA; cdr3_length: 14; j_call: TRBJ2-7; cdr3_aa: CASSPGTGTHEQYF; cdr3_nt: TGTGCCAGCAGCCCCGGGACAGGGACCCACGAGCAGTACTTC
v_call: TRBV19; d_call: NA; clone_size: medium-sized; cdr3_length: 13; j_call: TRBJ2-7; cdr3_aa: CASSIGTAYEQYF; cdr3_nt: TGTGCCAGTAGTATAGGGACAGCCTACGAGCAGTACTTC
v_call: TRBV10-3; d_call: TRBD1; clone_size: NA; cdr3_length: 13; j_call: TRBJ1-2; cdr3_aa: CAIRDRGNYGYTF; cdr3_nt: TGTGCCATCAGGGACAGGGGAAACTATGGCTACACCTTC
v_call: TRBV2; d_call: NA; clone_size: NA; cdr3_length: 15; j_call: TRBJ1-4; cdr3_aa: CASSEGGARNEKLFF; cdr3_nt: TGTGCCAGCAGTGAAGGAGGGGCAAGAAACGAAAAACTGTTTTTT
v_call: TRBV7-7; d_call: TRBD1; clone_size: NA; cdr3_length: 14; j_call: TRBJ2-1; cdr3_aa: CASSLGTGVDEQFF; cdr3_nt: TGTGCTAGCAGCTTAGGAACAGGGGTGGATGAGCAGTTCTTC
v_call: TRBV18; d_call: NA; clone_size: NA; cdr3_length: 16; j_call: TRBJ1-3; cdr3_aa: CASSPSPPASGNTIYF; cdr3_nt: TGTGCCAGCTCACCGAGCCCCCCCGCGTCGGGAAACACCATATATTTT
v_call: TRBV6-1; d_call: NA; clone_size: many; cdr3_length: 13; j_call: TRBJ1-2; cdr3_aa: CASSEAGPWGYTF; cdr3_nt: TGTGCCAGCAGTGAAGCGGGGCCCTGGGGCTACACCTTC
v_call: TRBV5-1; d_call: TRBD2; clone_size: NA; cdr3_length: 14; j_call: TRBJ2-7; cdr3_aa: CASSQSSGRHEQYF; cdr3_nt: TGCGCCAGCAGCCAAAGTAGCGGGAGGCACGAGCAGTACTTC
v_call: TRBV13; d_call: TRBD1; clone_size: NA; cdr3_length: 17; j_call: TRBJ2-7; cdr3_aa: CASSPGVGQGARYEQYF; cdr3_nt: TGTGCCAGCAGCCCCGGCGTGGGACAGGGGGCGCGGTACGAGCAGTACTTC
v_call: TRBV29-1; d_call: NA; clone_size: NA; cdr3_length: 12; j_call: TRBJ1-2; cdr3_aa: CSVEGQVHGYTF; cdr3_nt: TGCAGCGTTGAAGGCCAGGTCCATGGCTACACCTTC
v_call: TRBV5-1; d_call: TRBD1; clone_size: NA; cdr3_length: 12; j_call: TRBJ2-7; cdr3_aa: CASSPGQFEQYF; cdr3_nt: TGCGCCAGCAGCCCGGGACAGTTCGAGCAGTACTTC
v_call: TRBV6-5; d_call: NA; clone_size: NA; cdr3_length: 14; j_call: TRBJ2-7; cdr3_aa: CASSTGRWSYEQYF; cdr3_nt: TGTGCCAGCAGTACGGGACGGTGGTCCTACGAGCAGTACTTC
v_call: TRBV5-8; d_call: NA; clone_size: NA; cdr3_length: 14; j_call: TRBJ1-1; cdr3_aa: CASSLLMSVTEAFF; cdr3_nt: TGTGCCAGCAGCTTATTGATGAGCGTCACTGAAGCTTTCTTT